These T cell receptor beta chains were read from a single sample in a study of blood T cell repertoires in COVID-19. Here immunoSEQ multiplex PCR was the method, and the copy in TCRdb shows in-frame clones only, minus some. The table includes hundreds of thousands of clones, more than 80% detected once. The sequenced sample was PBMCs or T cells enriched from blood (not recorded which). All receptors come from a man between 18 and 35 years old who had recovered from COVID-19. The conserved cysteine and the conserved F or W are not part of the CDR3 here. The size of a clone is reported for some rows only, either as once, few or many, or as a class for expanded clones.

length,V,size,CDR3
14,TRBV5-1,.,ASSSGGRNSGNTIY
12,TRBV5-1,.,ASSTDGGRYGYT
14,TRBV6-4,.,ASSDSRATGTGELF
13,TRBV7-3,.,ASRYSGQWDNEQF
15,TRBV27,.,ASSLYSEEGSTGELF
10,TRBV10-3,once,AIGTGSYGYT
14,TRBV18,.,ASSPMETISGNTIY
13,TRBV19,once,ASSIVNREPGELF
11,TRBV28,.,ASNRVITDTQY
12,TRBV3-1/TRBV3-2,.,ASSQRQGRVGYT
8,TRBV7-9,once,ASSGQKLF
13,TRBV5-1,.,ASSARQGEASPLH
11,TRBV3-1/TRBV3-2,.,ASSRGHLTEAF
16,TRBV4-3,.,ASSQEDSILTPGNEQF
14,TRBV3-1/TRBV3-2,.,ASSQDLGPYRETQY
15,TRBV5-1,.,ASSLPEGQGRTDTQY
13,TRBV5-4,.,ASSLAAGVSYEQY
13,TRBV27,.,ASSFRPGGNYGYT
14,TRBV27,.,ASSPRQGARGNTIY
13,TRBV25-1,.,ASSLPGHPDYGYT
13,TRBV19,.,ASSIGTGAGQPQH
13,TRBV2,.,ASSGDSKSYNEQF
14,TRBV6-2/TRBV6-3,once,ASSYSMGAKGEKLF
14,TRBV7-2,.,ASSPRQGGVGSPLH
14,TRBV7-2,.,ASSSITGLRVPKQY
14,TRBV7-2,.,ASSLVPGGYTGELF
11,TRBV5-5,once,ASSPGTDEGYT
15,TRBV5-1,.,ASSLAIAGGPSDTQY
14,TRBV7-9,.,ASSGRDRVFGNTIY
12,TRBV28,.,ASSLMGQGGEQY
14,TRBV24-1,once,ATSDLGQGSTDTQY
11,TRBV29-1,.,SVGGSIPHGYT
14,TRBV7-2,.,ASSYSGGANTGELF
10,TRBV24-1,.,ATSVRGEKLF
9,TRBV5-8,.,ASSFRYEQY
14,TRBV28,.,ASSFTGHRHGNTIY
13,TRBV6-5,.,ASSFRSGDTDTQY
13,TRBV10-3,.,AISRQGFDGNTIY
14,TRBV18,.,ASSPAAGGDAYGYT
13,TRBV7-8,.,ASSSLRSLQETQY
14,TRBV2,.,ASRRIAGGTRDEQF
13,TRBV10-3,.,AISETDRGNQPQH
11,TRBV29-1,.,SVEGQGYNEQF
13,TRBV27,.,ASSSQDRGRTEAF
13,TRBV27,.,ASSSGLLLNTEAF
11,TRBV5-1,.,ASSLDRKDTQY
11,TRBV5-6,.,ASSLRSYHAAF
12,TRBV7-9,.,ASSLPGGSYGYT
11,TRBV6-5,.,ASILHSGNTIY
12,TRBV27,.,ASSPTGGGQPQH
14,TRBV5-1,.,ASSLGAGQEGSPLH
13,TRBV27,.,ASQPGLHLTDTQY
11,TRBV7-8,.,ASSSQGDYGYT
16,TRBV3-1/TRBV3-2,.,ASSQGLGLRLKSDEQY